This T cell receptor (beta chain) emerged from a study of CD8 T cells in ankylosing spondylitis. Whole-study results and caveats: Ankylosing spondylitis blood appeared to be characterized by a TCR beta motif of several highly homologous variants.

V dropped 1 base and J dropped 3 bases, with 7 bases sitting between them. CDR1 and CDR2 from the germline V gene are SGHDN and FVKESK. The CDR3 sequence is 14 residues long. As the method for making TCR beta libraries, quantitative 5'-RACE with molecular barcodes was used. TCRdb called the 5' RACE reads again in MiXCR, with one record for every CDR3 protein. The data hold approximately 260,000 distinct CDR3 sequences, with roughly 8.6% observed a single time. On this clonotype itself: Its target is unknown.

The sample was blood, either unsorted or a sorted T cell fraction (not recorded which). This TCR was recovered from a male donor with ankylosing spondylitis or in good health (not recorded which). The gene calls are TRBV14 and TRBJ1-5, with D unresolved. The CDR3 DNA reads as TGTGCCAGCAGCCAAGCCGGGTACAATCAGCCCCAGCATTTT. Its protein is CASSQAGYNQPQHF.